One T cell receptor (beta chain) is described in this entry. The sample holds other DNA sequences that translate to the same CDR3. Assay: immunoSEQ multiplex PCR; the TCRdb copy retains only in-frame clones and omits some. This table holds under 200,000 clones, approximately 90% found once. This specimen belongs to a study of blood T cell repertoires in COVID-19. Study background: From the United States, Italy and Spain came samples of acute and convalescent COVID-19.

The sample comprised peripheral blood. The clonotype was recovered from a man aged 18 to 30 with acute or convalescent COVID-19.

The CDR3 loop reads CASSLGQYNSPLHF. The CDR3 nucleotides are TGTGCCAGCTCACTAGGACAGTATAATTCACCCCTCCACTTT. The genes are TRBV18 and TRBJ1-6; D may be TRBD1 (6 bases). Germline lookup yields CDR1 KGHSH and CDR2 LQKENI. The CDR3 extends over 14 amino acids. V was cut by 4 bases and J by 4 bases, with 8 bases left in between.